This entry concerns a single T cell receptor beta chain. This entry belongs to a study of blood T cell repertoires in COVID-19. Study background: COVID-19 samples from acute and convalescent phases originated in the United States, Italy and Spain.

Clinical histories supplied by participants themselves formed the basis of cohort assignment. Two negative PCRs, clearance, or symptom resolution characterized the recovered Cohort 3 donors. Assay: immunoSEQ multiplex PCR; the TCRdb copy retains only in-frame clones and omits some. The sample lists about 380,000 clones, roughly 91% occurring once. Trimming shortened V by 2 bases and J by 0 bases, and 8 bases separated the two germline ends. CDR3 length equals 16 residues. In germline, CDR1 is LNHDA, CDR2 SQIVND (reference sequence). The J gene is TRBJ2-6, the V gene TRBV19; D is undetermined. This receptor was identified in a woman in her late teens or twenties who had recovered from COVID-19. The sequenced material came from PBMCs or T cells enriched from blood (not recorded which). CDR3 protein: CASSIYTFSGANVLTF. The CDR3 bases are TGTGCCAGTAGTATATACACCTTCTCTGGGGCCAACGTCCTGACTTTC.